This section outlines one T cell receptor beta chain sequence together with its context. Repertoires were generated with immunoSEQ multiplex PCR, while TCRdb's copy carries only in-frame clones and drops some. This table has around 99,000 clones, 90% appearing once. This entry belongs to a study of control samples from healthy donors and cancer patients. This TCR was sampled from a human donor in good health. The donor label of this sample is uncertain. The sample consisted of blood.

CDR3: CASSNPQGPGELFF. The CDR3 nucleotides are TGTGCCAGCAGCAATCCGCAGGGCCCCGGGGAGCTGTTTTTT. This chain joins TRBV21-1 and TRBJ2-2; the table assigns TRBD1, which was not confirmed against the DNA. TRBV21-1 is termed a pseudogene. The CDR3 is made up of 14 amino acids.